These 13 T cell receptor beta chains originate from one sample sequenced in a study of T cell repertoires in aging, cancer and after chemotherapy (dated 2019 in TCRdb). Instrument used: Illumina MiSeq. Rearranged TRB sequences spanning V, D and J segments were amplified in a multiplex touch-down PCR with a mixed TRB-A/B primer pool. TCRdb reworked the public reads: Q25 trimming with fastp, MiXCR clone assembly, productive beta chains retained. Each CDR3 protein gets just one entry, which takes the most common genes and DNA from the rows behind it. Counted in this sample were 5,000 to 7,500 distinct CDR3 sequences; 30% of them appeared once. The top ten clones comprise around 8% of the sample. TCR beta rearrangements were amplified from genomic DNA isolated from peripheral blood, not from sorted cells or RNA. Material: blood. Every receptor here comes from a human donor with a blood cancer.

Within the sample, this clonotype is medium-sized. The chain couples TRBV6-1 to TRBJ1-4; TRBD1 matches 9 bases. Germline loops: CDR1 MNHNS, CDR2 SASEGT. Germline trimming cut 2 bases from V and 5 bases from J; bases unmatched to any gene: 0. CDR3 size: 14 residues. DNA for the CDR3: TGTGCCAGCAGTGAAACAGGGGGCAATGAAAAACTGTTTTTT. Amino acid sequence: CASSETGGNEKLFF.

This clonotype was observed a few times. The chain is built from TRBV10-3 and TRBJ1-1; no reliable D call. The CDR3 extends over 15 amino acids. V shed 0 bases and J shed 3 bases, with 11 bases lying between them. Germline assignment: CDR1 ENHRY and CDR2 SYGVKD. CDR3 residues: CAISESGVGDTEAFF. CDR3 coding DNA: TGTGCCATCAGTGAGTCCGGGGTGGGCGACACTGAAGCTTTCTTT.

CDR3 sequence (DNA): TGCGCCAGCAGCTTGGTCGCTAGCGGGAGATCAGAGACCCAGTACTTC. Protein: CASSLVASGRSETQYF. The chain joins TRBV5-1 to TRBJ2-5; 10 nucleotides agree with TRBD2. The CDR3 runs 16 residues. The germline gives CDR1 SGHRS, CDR2 YFSETQ. The V gene end was trimmed by 0 bases and the J gene end by 4 bases; junction bases not matched to a gene: 6.

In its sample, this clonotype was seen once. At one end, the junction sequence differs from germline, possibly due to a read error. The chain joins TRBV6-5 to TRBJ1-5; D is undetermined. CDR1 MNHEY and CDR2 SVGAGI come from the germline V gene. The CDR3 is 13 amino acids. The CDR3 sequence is CASKARANQPKHF. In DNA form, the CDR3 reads TGTGCCAGCAAGGCCCGGGCCAATCAGCCCAAGCATTTT.

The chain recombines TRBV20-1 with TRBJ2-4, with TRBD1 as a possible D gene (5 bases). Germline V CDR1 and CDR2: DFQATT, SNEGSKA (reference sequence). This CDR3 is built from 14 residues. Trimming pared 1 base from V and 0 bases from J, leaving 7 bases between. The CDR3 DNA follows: TGCAGTGCTAGAGTGGACATAGCCAAAAACATTCAGTACTTC. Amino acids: CSARVDIAKNIQYF.

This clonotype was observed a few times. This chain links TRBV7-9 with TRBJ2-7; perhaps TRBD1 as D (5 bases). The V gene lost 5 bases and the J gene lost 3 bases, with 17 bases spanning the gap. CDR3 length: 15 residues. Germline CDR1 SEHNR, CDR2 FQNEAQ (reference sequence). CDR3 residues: CASSPSTVSNYEQYF. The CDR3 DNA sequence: TGTGCCAGCAGCCCATCGACAGTGTCTAACTACGAGCAGTACTTC.

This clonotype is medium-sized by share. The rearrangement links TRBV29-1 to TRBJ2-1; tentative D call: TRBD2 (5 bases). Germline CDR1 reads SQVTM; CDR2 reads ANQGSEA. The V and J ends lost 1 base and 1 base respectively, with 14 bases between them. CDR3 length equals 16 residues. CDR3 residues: CSVEGWTGLSYNEQFF. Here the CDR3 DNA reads TGCAGCGTTGAAGGGTGGACGGGGTTATCCTACAATGAGCAGTTCTTC.

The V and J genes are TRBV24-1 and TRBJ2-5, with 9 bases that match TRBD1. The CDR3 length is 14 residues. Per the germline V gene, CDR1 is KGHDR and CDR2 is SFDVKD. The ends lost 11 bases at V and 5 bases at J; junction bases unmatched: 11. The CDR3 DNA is TGTGCCAGCAGCCATAGGACAGGGGTGGAGACCCAGTACTTC. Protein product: CASSHRTGVETQYF.

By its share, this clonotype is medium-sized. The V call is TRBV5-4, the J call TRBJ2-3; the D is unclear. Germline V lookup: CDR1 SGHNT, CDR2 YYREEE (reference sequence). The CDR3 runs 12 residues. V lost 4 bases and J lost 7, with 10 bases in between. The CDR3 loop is CASSTTRNTQYF. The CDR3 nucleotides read TGTGCCAGCAGCACCACACGGAATACGCAGTATTTT.

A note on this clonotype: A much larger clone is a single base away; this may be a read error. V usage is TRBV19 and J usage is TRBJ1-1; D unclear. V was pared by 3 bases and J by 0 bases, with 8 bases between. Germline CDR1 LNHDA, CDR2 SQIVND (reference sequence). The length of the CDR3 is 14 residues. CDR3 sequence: CASSMADMNTEAFF. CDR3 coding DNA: TGTGCCAGTAGTATGGCAGACATGAACACTGAAGCTTTCTTT.

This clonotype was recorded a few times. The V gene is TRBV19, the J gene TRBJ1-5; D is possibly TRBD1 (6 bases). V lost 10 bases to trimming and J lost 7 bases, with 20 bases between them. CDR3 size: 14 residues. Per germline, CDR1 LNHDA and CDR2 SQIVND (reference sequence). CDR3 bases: TGTGCCACCCGAGGTCGGGGGGCTGGACAGCCCCAGCATTTT. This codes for CATRGRGAGQPQHF.

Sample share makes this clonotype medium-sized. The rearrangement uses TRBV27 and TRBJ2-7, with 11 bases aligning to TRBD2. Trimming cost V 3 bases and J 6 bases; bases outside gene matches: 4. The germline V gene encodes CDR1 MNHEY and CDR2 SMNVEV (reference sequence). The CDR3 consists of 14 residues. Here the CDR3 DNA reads TGTGCCAGCAGTTTCGGGACTAGCGGACCCGAGCAGTACTTC. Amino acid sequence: CASSFGTSGPEQYF.

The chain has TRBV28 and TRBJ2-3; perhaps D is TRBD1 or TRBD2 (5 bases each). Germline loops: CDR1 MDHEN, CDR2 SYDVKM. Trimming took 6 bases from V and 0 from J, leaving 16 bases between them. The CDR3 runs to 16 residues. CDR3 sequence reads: CASRDPRGPSTDTQYF. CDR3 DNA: TGTGCCAGCAGGGACCCCCGGGGACCTAGCACAGATACGCAGTATTTT.